This T cell receptor beta chain was identified in a study of blood T cell repertoires in COVID-19. The method was immunoSEQ multiplex PCR; TCRdb's version includes in-frame clones alone and lacks a portion of them. The data hold hundreds of thousands of clones, with about 82% observed a single time. The count of this clone is one. CDR3 length equals 14 residues. Trimming removed 6 bases from V and 0 bases from J, with 11 bases in between. In germline, CDR1 is SNHLY, CDR2 FYNNEI. V and J are TRBV2 and TRBJ1-1; D remains ambiguous. The source of this sequence is a man aged 50 to 59 with COVID-19, enrolled during active disease. What was sequenced was peripheral blood. CDR3 in DNA: TGTGCCAGCAGACCCAGGTTAATGAACACTGAAGCTTTCTTT. This sequence encodes CASRPRLMNTEAFF. The full variable domain, with the rest looked up from reference TRBV2 and TRBJ1-1, is EPEVTQTPSHQVTQMGQEVILRCVPISNHLYFYWYRQILGQKVEFLVSFYNNEISEKSEIFDDQFSVERPDGSNFTLKIRSTKLEDSAMYFCASRPRLMNTEAFFGQGTRLTVV.